This T cell receptor beta chain originates from a study of PD-L1 blockade in urothelial cancer. This table comes from immunoSEQ multiplex PCR, and its TCRdb copy is limited to in-frame clones, with some not included. This table holds tens of thousands of clones, 87% found once. Germline assignment: CDR1 SNHLY and CDR2 FYNNEI. This CDR3 has 16 amino acids. V lost 5 bases, J lost 2 bases, and 4 bases stayed unmatched. The clonotype originates from a man in his sixties with urothelial cancer. This material consisted of PBMCs, taken around atezolizumab (anti-PD-L1) treatment. The chain has TRBV2 and TRBJ2-6; 9 bases map to TRBD1. This CDR3 reads CASSPRTGAGANVLTF. DNA of the CDR3: TGTGCCAGCAGTCCAAGGACAGGGGCTGGGGCCAACGTCCTGACTTTC.